The rows below give T cell receptor beta chains drawn from one sample of a study of shared clonotypes between healthy human individuals. Sequenced by immunoSEQ multiplex PCR; TCRdb stores in-frame clones only, minus some. The sample has 900,000 to 1,200,000 clones; about 80% are singletons. Input material: memory CD4+ T cells from PBMCs. The receptors derive from a man between 18 and 35 years old in good health. Some clones in this sample may be carry-over from other donors' samples. CDR3s include the opening cysteine and the closing phenylalanine or tryptophan. D genes are given only for firm matches. Clone size is shown for a subset of rows, as once, few, many or a class of expanded clone.

d_call: NA
j_call: TRBJ2-2
clone_size: NA
v_call: TRBV6-4
cdr3_nt: TGTGCCAGCAGTCCCGAGGGTACCGGGGAGCTGTTTTTT
cdr3_aa: CASSPEGTGELFF

d_call: NA
j_call: TRBJ2-3
clone_size: NA
v_call: TRBV11-2
cdr3_nt: TGTGCCAGCAGCTTAGACGGGGGTAAGACAGATACGCAGTATTTT
cdr3_aa: CASSLDGGKTDTQYF

d_call: NA
j_call: TRBJ2-7
clone_size: NA
v_call: TRBV20-1
cdr3_nt: TGCAGTGCTCCTGAAACCTACGAGCAGTACTTC
cdr3_aa: CSAPETYEQYF

d_call: NA
j_call: TRBJ2-5
clone_size: NA
v_call: TRBV7-2
cdr3_nt: TGTGCCAGCAGCACGAAGGGTAGGGGCAGCTACCAAGAGACCCAGTACTTC
cdr3_aa: CASSTKGRGSYQETQYF

d_call: NA
j_call: TRBJ1-1
clone_size: NA
v_call: TRBV7-8
cdr3_nt: TGTGCCAGCAGCTTAGCACAGGGTGAAGCTTTCTTT
cdr3_aa: CASSLAQGEAFF

d_call: TRBD1
j_call: TRBJ2-3
clone_size: few
v_call: TRBV27
cdr3_nt: TGTGCCAGCAGTCGAGGGGGACAGGCGCAGTATTTT
cdr3_aa: CASSRGGQAQYF

d_call: NA
j_call: TRBJ2-7
clone_size: NA
v_call: TRBV5-8
cdr3_nt: TGTGCCAGCAGCGTCTACGAGCAGTACTTC
cdr3_aa: CASSVYEQYF

d_call: TRBD1
j_call: TRBJ2-7
clone_size: once
v_call: TRBV6-5
cdr3_nt: TGTGCCAGCAGTTACGCGGGGACAGGACTATACGAGCAGTACTTC
cdr3_aa: CASSYAGTGLYEQYF

d_call: TRBD1
j_call: TRBJ2-7
clone_size: NA
v_call: TRBV28
cdr3_nt: TGTGCCAGCAGTACACCATCGGGACAGGGGGGCTACGAGCAGTACTTC
cdr3_aa: CASSTPSGQGGYEQYF

d_call: TRBD2
j_call: TRBJ2-7
clone_size: NA
v_call: TRBV9
cdr3_nt: TGTGCCAGCAGTCGGGCAGCGGGAGTCGAGCAGTACTTC
cdr3_aa: CASSRAAGVEQYF

d_call: TRBD1
j_call: TRBJ1-2
clone_size: many
v_call: TRBV27
cdr3_nt: TGTGCCAGCAGATTCACTCAGGGGGCTGGAGGCTACACCTTC
cdr3_aa: CASRFTQGAGGYTF

d_call: TRBD1
j_call: TRBJ2-7
clone_size: NA
v_call: TRBV4-2
cdr3_nt: TGTGCCAGCAGCCAACCCGGGGACAGGGCCTACGAGCAGTACTTC
cdr3_aa: CASSQPGDRAYEQYF

d_call: TRBD2
j_call: TRBJ2-7
clone_size: many
v_call: TRBV6-5
cdr3_nt: TGTGCCAGCAGGAACACAGGGACTAGCTCCTACGAGCAGTACTTC
cdr3_aa: CASRNTGTSSYEQYF